Each of the 8 T cell receptor beta chains below was sequenced from the same sample in a study of T cell responses to AZD1222 COVID-19 vaccine. Clones were read by immunoSEQ multiplex PCR, and TCRdb kept only the in-frame ones, dropping some. This sample carries 85,000 to 130,000 clones, 93% of them seen once, and the ten largest clones take about 5%. The material was peripheral blood, obtained on day 0 of AZD1222 vaccination. The receptors originated from an adult in good health.

The chain carries TRBV6-6 and TRBJ1-4; possible D gene TRBD1, 6 bases. This CDR3 has 16 residues. V dropped 5 bases and J dropped 3 bases, with 16 bases sitting between them. Germline loops: CDR1 MNHNY, CDR2 SVGAGI (reference sequence). The CDR3 sequence is CASSRTGFQANEKLFF. As DNA, the CDR3 is TGTGCCAGCAGTCGAACAGGGTTTCAAGCTAATGAAAAACTGTTTTTT.

The V call is TRBV5-5, the J call TRBJ1-6; D remains ambiguous. The CDR3 contains 16 residues. Trimming took 2 bases from V and 7 from J, leaving 16 bases between them. Germline V gene sequence: CDR1 SGHKS, CDR2 YYEKEE (reference sequence). CDR3 in DNA: TGTGCCAGCAGCTTTTACGACGGGAAGGCCAATTCACCCCTCCACTTT. Encoded protein: CASSFYDGKANSPLHF.

The V gene is TRBV6-2 or TRBV6-3, the J gene TRBJ2-7; 8 bases fit TRBD2. The germline V gene encodes CDR1 MNHEY and CDR2 SVGEGT. V gave up 4 bases and J gave up 3 bases; unmatched junction bases: 8. This CDR3 has 15 amino acids. The CDR3 DNA is TGTGCCAGCAGTTCCGAGCGGGAGTGGGGCTACGAGCAGTACTTC. Translating gives CASSSEREWGYEQYF.

The V call is TRBV4-1, the J call TRBJ1-2; D perhaps matches TRBD1 (6 bases). Germline-derived CDR1 and CDR2 are MGHRA and YSYEKL. V was clipped by 4 bases and J by 0 bases, with 21 bases between them. This CDR3 spans 18 amino acids. CDR3 DNA sequence: TGCGCCAGCAGCCGAATCCCACAGGGACCCGGGGCTAACTATGGCTACACCTTC. Its protein is CASSRIPQGPGANYGYTF.

This clone was seen a handful of times. This chain uses TRBV2 with TRBJ1-4; D might be TRBD1 (6 bases). The V gene's germline CDR1 is SNHLY and CDR2 FYNNEI. There are 15 residues in the CDR3. V was clipped by 0 bases and J by 7 bases, with 12 bases between them. The CDR3 nucleotides read TGTGCCAGCAGTGAAGCGCAGGGGTTATTTGAAAAACTGTTTTTT. Translated, it gives CASSEAQGLFEKLFF.

The V call is TRBV6-6, the J call TRBJ2-3; 8 bases line up with TRBD2. CDR1 is MNHNY, CDR2 SVGAGI, per germline (reference sequence). The junction had 3 bases not matched to a gene; V was cut back by 2 bases and J by 2 bases. The CDR3 sequence is 15 residues long. Here the CDR3 DNA reads TGTGCCAGCAGTTACGGAGCGGGAGTCACAGATACGCAGTATTTT. This encodes CASSYGAGVTDTQYF.

The rearrangement links TRBV6-5 to TRBJ1-3; D gene ambiguous. The V gene lost 8 bases and the J gene lost 0 bases, with 11 bases spanning the gap. The length of the CDR3 is 14 residues. Germline V gives CDR1 MNHEY, CDR2 SVGAGI. CDR3 nucleotides: TGTGCCAGCGGGGAAACCTCCTCTGGAAACACCATATATTTT. Its translation is CASGETSSGNTIYF.

The chain links TRBV7-2 to TRBJ1-1, with D possibly being TRBD1 (5 bases). V was shortened by 2 bases and J by 1 base, with 11 bases between the two germline ends. The CDR3 has 15 amino acids. Germline V gene lookup returns CDR1 SGHTA and CDR2 FQGNSA. CDR3 nucleotides: TGTGCCAGCAGCTTACAGGGATCACCGAACACTGAAGCTTTCTTT. Encoded protein: CASSLQGSPNTEAFF.